One and the same sample provided the 6 T cell receptor beta chains below, sequenced in a study of T cell responses to AZD1222 COVID-19 vaccine (dated by TCRdb to the early 2020s). The intended sense of this specimen's time point label: baseline before first vaccination. The method was the immunoSEQ multiplex PCR assay. Drawn from immuneACCESS, this table holds only the in-frame rearrangements with V and J called that TCRdb kept. Clones are partly lost; checked studies trace under half to an unresolved V gene and leave the rest unexplained. The sample table shows about 180,000 clones, and 88% are seen once. Jointly, the top ten make up 0.49% of the sample. Specimen: peripheral blood, collected on day 0 of AZD1222 vaccination. The receptors were sampled from an adult in good health.

The rearrangement uses TRBV25-1 and TRBJ1-4, with D tentatively TRBD1 (6 bases). The CDR3 is 17 residues long. The germline CDR1 and CDR2 sequences are MGHDK and SYGVNS. V dropped 0 bases and J dropped 3 bases, with 14 bases sitting between them. In DNA form, the CDR3 reads TGTGCCAGCAGTGAATATCTGCAGGGGCTGTCTAATGAAAAACTGTTTTTT. Encoded protein: CASSEYLQGLSNEKLFF. The whole variable domain, remainder taken from reference TRBV25-1 and TRBJ1-4, is EADIYQTPRYLVIGTGKKITLECSQTMGHDKMYWYQQDPGMELHLIHYSYGVNSTEKGDLSSESTVSRIRTEHFPLTLESARPSHTSQYLCASSEYLQGLSNEKLFFGSGTQLSVL.

The rearrangement uses TRBV28 and TRBJ1-2; D gene uncertain. Trimming stripped 5 bases from V and 5 bases from J, with 9 bases between. This CDR3 contains 12 residues. From germline, CDR1 is MDHEN and CDR2 SYDVKM. Here the CDR3 reads CASSRGGYGYTF. The CDR3 region has the DNA TGTGCCAGCAGTCGAGGAGGGTATGGCTACACCTTC.

This clone was seen a single time. The gene calls are TRBV30 and TRBJ2-7, with 8 positions matching TRBD2. V lost 2 bases, J lost 0 bases, and 3 bases stayed unmatched. Germline V gene sequence: CDR1 GTSNPN, CDR2 SVGIG (reference sequence). This CDR3 region has 14 residues. CDR3 sequence: CAWSRSGSSYEQYF. CDR3 in DNA: TGTGCCTGGAGTCGAAGCGGGAGCTCCTACGAGCAGTACTTC.

V usage is TRBV28 and J usage is TRBJ1-6; D uncertain. V lost 4 bases and J 7 bases, leaving 11 bases between the germline ends. CDR1 is MDHEN, CDR2 SYDVKM, per germline. CDR3 length equals 14 residues. Here the CDR3 DNA reads TGTGCCAGCAGTTCCCCGGGATTAAATTCACCCCTCCACTTT. Translation gives CASSSPGLNSPLHF.

V gene TRBV10-2 combines with J gene TRBJ1-6; the D gene is possibly TRBD1 (6 bases). V dropped 6 bases and J dropped 5 bases, with 11 bases sitting between them. This CDR3 is 14 amino acids long. Germline V CDR1 and CDR2: WSHSY, SAAADI. CDR3 DNA: TGCGCCAGCAGCCTCAGGACAGATAATTCACCCCTCCACTTT. The encoded protein is CASSLRTDNSPLHF.

This chain uses TRBV7-2 with TRBJ2-7; TRBD1 aligns across 7 bases. V lost 1 base, J lost 0 bases, and 3 bases stayed unmatched. This CDR3 is 15 amino acids long. CDR1 and CDR2 (germline): SGHTA, FQGNSA. CDR3 amino acids: CASSLEGQYSYEQYF. CDR3 coding DNA: TGTGCCAGCAGCTTAGAGGGACAGTACTCCTACGAGCAGTACTTC.